The present entry profiles one T cell receptor beta chain with its context. This entry comes from a study of blood T cell repertoires in COVID-19. This CDR3 comprises 14 residues. Trimming removed 0 bases from V and 5 bases from J, with 11 bases in between. Per the germline V gene, CDR1 is MNHEY and CDR2 is SVGEGT. Method: immunoSEQ multiplex PCR; TCRdb's copy keeps in-frame clones and lacks some. The sample records approximately 230,000 clones, around 86% being singletons. Sample: PBMCs or T cells enriched from blood (not recorded which). The chain links TRBV6-2 or TRBV6-3 to TRBJ2-7; D is undetermined. This receptor was taken from a man aged 18 to 35 who had recovered from COVID-19. The CDR3 loop is CASSYSLNADEQYF. Here the CDR3 DNA reads TGTGCCAGCAGTTACTCGCTGAATGCGGACGAGCAGTACTTC.